This T cell receptor beta chain was identified in a study of blood T cell repertoires in COVID-19. Study summary: Material from acute and convalescent COVID-19 was sourced from the United States, Italy and Spain.

The CDR3 sequence is 18 residues long. With V trimmed by 4 bases and J by 8 bases, 12 bases remained unmatched. Germline V CDR1 and CDR2: WSHSY, SAAADI. Only in-frame clones appear in the TCRdb table, and some are missing; sequencing was by immunoSEQ multiplex PCR. The table shows some 100,000 clones, with approximately 89% occurring only once. The chain joins TRBV10-2 to TRBJ2-1, with 15 nucleotides matching TRBD2. The sequence was collected from a man aged 60 to 75 with acute or convalescent COVID-19. Sequencing used peripheral blood. The CDR3 is CASSGGLAGGSVGDEQFF. CDR3 sequence (DNA): TGCGCCAGCAGTGGAGGACTAGCGGGAGGGAGTGTTGGGGATGAGCAGTTCTTC.